One and the same sample provided the 18 T cell receptor beta chains below, sequenced in a study of control samples from healthy donors and cancer patients. Assay: immunoSEQ multiplex PCR; the TCRdb copy retains only in-frame clones and omits some. The profile shows approximately 97,000 clones, 70% to 90% of them singletons. Sequencing was carried out using blood. The receptors originated from a man aged 25 to 40 in good health.

The genes are TRBV29-1 and TRBJ2-7; no reliable D call. Germline V gene sequence: CDR1 SQVTM, CDR2 ANQGSEA. Deletions cut 5 bases from V and 2 bases from J, with 13 bases between. The CDR3 extends over 13 amino acids. CDR3 sequence: CSVLREITYEQYF. In DNA form, the CDR3 reads TGCAGCGTTTTAAGGGAAATAACCTACGAGCAGTACTTC.

V is TRBV9 and J is TRBJ2-3; 9 bases are a match to TRBD2. Per germline, CDR1 SGDLS and CDR2 YYNGEE. V lost 0 bases and J lost 7; bases outside the gene matches: 9. This CDR3 comprises 16 residues. The CDR3 protein is CASSVGLASGGNTQYF. The DNA of the CDR3 is TGTGCCAGCAGCGTAGGCCTGGCAAGCGGGGGGAATACGCAGTATTTT.

The rearrangement links TRBV10-3 to TRBJ1-2, with TRBD1 identical over 9 bases. Germline V CDR1 and CDR2: ENHRY, SYGVKD. The CDR3 covers 15 residues. V lost 3 bases and J lost 2; bases outside the gene matches: 4. DNA for the CDR3: TGTGCCATCAGTGATTCCGGGACAGGGAACTATGGCTACACCTTC. It codes for CAISDSGTGNYGYTF.

V is TRBV6-1 and J is TRBJ1-5, with D possibly being TRBD1 (5 bases). The CDR3 is 14 amino acids. Germline CDR1 is MNHNS and CDR2 is SASEGT. Trimming removed 2 bases from V and 9 bases from J, with 14 bases in between. The CDR3 sequence is CASSERGPQGPQHF. The CDR3 DNA reads TGTGCCAGCAGTGAAAGGGGTCCCCAAGGGCCCCAGCATTTT.

The V and J genes are TRBV9 and TRBJ2-5; 11 bases fit TRBD2. The CDR3 totals 15 residues. Trimming cost V 3 bases and J 5 bases; bases outside gene matches: 6. Per germline, CDR1 SGDLS and CDR2 YYNGEE. The CDR3 DNA reads TGTGCCAGCAGCGGTACTAGCGGGGGAGGCGAGACCCAGTACTTC. It is translated as CASSGTSGGGETQYF.

The chain joins TRBV2 to TRBJ1-2, with 9 positions matching TRBD1. J gave up 3 bases and V 6 bases, and 5 bases lay outside the gene matches. Germline V CDR1 and CDR2: SNHLY, FYNNEI. CDR3 length: 14 amino acids. This chain's CDR3 is CASRTGGEHYGYTF. DNA for the CDR3: TGTGCCAGCAGGACAGGGGGGGAACACTATGGCTACACCTTC.

This clone was recorded once. This rearrangement joins TRBV5-1 to TRBJ1-2, with D possibly being TRBD1 (6 bases). Trimming stripped 1 base from V and 4 bases from J, with 11 bases between. Germline V gives CDR1 SGHRS, CDR2 YFSETQ. This CDR3 has 14 residues. CDR3 sequence: CASSLSQGTYGYTF. DNA of the CDR3: TGCGCCAGCAGCTTGTCGCAGGGGACCTATGGCTACACCTTC.

CDR3 amino acids: CASRFKGGGRRGYTF. The CDR3 nucleotides read TGTGCCAGCAGGTTTAAGGGGGGCGGACGGAGAGGCTACACCTTC. V is TRBV5-6 and J is TRBJ1-2, with D possibly matching TRBD1 (6 bases). Germline V gene sequence: CDR1 SGHDT, CDR2 YYEEEE. The CDR3 runs 15 residues. V lost 5 bases, J lost 8 bases, and 22 bases lay in between.

This clone was seen more than once but under ten times. The chain employs TRBV7-9 and TRBJ2-1; no clear D. Deletions cut 1 base from V and 14 bases from J, with 12 bases between. Germline V gives CDR1 SEHNR, CDR2 FQNEAQ (reference sequence). The CDR3 extends over 12 amino acids. The CDR3 sequence is CASSLEGGGKFF. CDR3 nucleotides: TGTGCCAGCAGCTTAGAGGGCGGTGGAAAGTTCTTC.

The V call is TRBV6-6, the J call TRBJ1-2, with TRBD1 matching over 11 bases. The CDR3 runs to 15 residues. CDR1 is MNHNY and CDR2 is SVGAGI in the germline V gene (reference sequence). Trimming at V came to 5 bases and at J to 2 bases, leaving 4 bases not matched to a gene. CDR3 nucleotides: TGTGCCAGCAGTGCTGGGACAGGGGGAAACTATGGCTACACCTTC. Translated, it gives CASSAGTGGNYGYTF.

V gene TRBV6-5 combines with J gene TRBJ2-5; 7 positions match TRBD1. V lost 2 bases to trimming and J lost 5 bases; unmatched junction nucleotides: 5. This CDR3 spans 14 amino acids. The germline V gene encodes CDR1 MNHEY and CDR2 SVGAGI. CDR3 loop: CASSYGGRGETQYF. The CDR3 region has the DNA TGTGCCAGCAGTTACGGCGGCAGGGGGGAGACCCAGTACTTC.

The J gene is TRBJ2-5, the V gene TRBV27, with 7 nucleotides matching TRBD2. V was clipped by 10 bases and J by 6 bases; unmatched bases: 17. Germline CDR1 MNHEY, CDR2 SMNVEV (reference sequence). The length of the CDR3 is 15 residues. CDR3 DNA sequence: TGTGCCACCACTAGCGCGTCGGAGGGGAGTAAGACCCAGTACTTC. It is translated as CATTSASEGSKTQYF.

The genes are TRBV27 and TRBJ2-2; no definite D call. The CDR3 has 12 residues. Deletions cut 2 bases from V and 6 bases from J, with 4 bases between. Germline V gene data show CDR1 as MNHEY and CDR2 as SMNVEV (reference sequence). CDR3 residues: CASSLAPGELFF. CDR3 coding DNA: TGTGCCAGCAGTTTAGCCCCCGGGGAGCTGTTTTTT.

The table lists this clone with a count of one. The chain employs TRBV12-5 and TRBJ2-7, with a possible D match to TRBD1 (5 bases). Per the germline V gene, CDR1 is LGHNT and CDR2 is FRNRAP. The V end lost 1 base, the J end lost 5 bases, and 9 bases lay between the germline ends. The length of the CDR3 is 13 residues. Here the CDR3 reads CASGLGTGNEQYF. CDR3 bases: TGTGCTAGTGGTTTGGGCACAGGAAACGAGCAGTACTTC.

The chain has TRBV18 and TRBJ1-2; 10 bases line up with TRBD1. The CDR3 sequence is 17 residues long. Unmatched junction bases numbered 16, after V lost 6 bases and J lost 6 bases. CDR1 KGHSH and CDR2 LQKENI come from the germline V gene. CDR3 sequence reads: CASSPITGQGKKDGYTF. DNA of the CDR3: TGTGCCAGCTCTCCTATTACGGGACAGGGGAAGAAGGATGGCTACACCTTC.

This chain joins TRBV23-1 and TRBJ2-1; 9 nucleotides align to TRBD2. TRBV23-1 is annotated as an ORF whose role is uncertain. The CDR3 length is 18 residues. The J segment lost 8 bases and the V segment lost 0 bases, leaving 14 bases of the junction unmatched. The CDR3 nucleotides read TGCGCCAGCAGTCAATCGGGTGAGTGCGGGGGGGCCAGCGATGAGCAGTTCTTC. Translation gives CASSQSGECGGASDEQFF.

This clone turned up a few times. This chain links TRBV11-1 with TRBJ2-7; D unresolved. This CDR3 comprises 13 residues. Between the trimmed V and J ends, which lost 1 base and 4 bases, there was a span of 8 bases. Looked up from germline, CDR1 is SGHAT and CDR2 is FQDESV (reference sequence). This chain's CDR3 is CASSLGFTYEQYF. The CDR3 region has the DNA TGTGCCAGCAGCTTAGGCTTTACATACGAGCAGTACTTC.

The gene calls are TRBV29-1 and TRBJ1-2; no firm D call. The germline gives CDR1 SQVTM, CDR2 ANQGSEA. The CDR3 runs to 14 residues. V lost 0 bases and J 2 bases, leaving 10 bases between the germline ends. The CDR3 protein is CSVEDFRLNYGYTF. CDR3 in DNA: TGCAGCGTTGAAGATTTCCGCCTAAACTATGGCTACACCTTC.